A single T cell receptor beta chain is shown here with its context. This entry comes from a study of blood T cell repertoires in COVID-19. Per the germline V gene, CDR1 is SEHNR and CDR2 is FQNEAQ (reference sequence). The CDR3 has 16 amino acids. V was clipped by 4 bases and J by 0 bases; unmatched bases: 3. TCRdb keeps only in-frame clones here, not all; method: immunoSEQ multiplex PCR. The table shows over 400,000 clones, with 85% to 90% occurring only once. The clonotype was recovered from a woman between 50 and 59 years old with COVID-19, enrolled during active disease. This sequence joins TRBV7-9 and TRBJ2-3; 11 bases are shared with TRBD2. Sequenced material: peripheral blood. The CDR3 is CASSYLAGGSTDTQYF. The CDR3 DNA is TGTGCCAGCAGCTATCTAGCGGGGGGCAGCACAGATACGCAGTATTTT.